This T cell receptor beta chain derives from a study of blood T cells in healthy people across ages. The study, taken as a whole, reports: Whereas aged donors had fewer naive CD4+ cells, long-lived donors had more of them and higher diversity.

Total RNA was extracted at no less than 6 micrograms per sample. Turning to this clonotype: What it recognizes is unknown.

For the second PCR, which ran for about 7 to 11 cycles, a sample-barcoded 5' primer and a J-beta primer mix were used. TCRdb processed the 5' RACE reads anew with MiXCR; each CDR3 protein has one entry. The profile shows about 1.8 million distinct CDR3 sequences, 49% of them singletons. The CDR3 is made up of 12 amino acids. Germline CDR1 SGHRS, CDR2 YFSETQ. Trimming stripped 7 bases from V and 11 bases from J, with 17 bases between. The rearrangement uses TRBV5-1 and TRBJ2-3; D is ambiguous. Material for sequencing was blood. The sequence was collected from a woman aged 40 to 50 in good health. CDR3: CASGANLREQYF. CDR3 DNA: TGCGCCAGCGGAGCTAACTTACGAGAGCAGTATTTT.